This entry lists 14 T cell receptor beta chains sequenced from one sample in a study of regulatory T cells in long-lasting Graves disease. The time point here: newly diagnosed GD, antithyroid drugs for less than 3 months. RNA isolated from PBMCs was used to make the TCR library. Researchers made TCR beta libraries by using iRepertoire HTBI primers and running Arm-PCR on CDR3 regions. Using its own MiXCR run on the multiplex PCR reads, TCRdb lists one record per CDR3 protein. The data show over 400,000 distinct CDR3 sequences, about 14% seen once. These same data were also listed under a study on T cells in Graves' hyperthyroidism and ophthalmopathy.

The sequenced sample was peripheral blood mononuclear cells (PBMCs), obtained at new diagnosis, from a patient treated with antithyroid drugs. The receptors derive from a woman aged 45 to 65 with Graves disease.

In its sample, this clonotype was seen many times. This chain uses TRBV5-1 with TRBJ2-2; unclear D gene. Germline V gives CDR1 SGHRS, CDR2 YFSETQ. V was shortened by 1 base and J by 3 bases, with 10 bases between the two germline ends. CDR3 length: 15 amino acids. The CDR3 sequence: CASSLTAMHTGELFF. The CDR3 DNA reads TGCGCCAGCAGCTTGACAGCGATGCACACCGGGGAGCTGTTTTTT. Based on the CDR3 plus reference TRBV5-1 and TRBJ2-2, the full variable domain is KAGVTQTPRYLIKTRGQQVTLSCSPISGHRSVSWYQQTPGQGLQFLFEYFSETQRNKGNFPGRFSGRQFSNSRSEMNVSTLELGDSALYLCASSLTAMHTGELFFGEGSRLTVL.

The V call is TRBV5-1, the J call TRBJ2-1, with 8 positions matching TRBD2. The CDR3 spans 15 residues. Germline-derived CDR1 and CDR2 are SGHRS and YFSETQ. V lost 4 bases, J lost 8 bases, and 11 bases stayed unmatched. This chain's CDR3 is CASSTRTSFVYEQFF. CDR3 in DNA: TGCGCCAGCAGCACCCGGACTAGCTTCGTCTATGAGCAGTTCTTC.

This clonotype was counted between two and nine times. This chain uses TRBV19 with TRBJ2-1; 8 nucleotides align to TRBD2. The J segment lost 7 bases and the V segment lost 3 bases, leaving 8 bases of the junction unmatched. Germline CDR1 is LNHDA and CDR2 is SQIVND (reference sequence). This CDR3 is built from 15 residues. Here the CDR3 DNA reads TGTGCCAGTAGTATGTTGGCGGGAGGCAGGAATGAGCAGTTCTTC. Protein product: CASSMLAGGRNEQFF.

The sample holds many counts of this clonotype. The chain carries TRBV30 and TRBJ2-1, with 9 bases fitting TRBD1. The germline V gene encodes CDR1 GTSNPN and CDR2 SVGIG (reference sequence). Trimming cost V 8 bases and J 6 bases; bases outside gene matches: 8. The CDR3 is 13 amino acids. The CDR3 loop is CAGGRTGVNEQFF. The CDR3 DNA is TGTGCCGGAGGGCGGACAGGGGTCAATGAGCAGTTCTTC.

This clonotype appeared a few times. The CDR3 region is CASSLTTGGSSPLHF. The CDR3 nucleotides are TGTGCCAGCAGCCTAACGACAGGGGGGAGTTCACCCCTCCACTTT. The chain is built from TRBV3-1 and TRBJ1-6; 9 nucleotides line up with TRBD1. In germline, CDR1 is LGHDT, CDR2 YNNKEL (reference sequence). The CDR3 sequence is 15 residues long. The trim removed 4 bases at V and 9 bases at J, leaving 7 bases unmatched.

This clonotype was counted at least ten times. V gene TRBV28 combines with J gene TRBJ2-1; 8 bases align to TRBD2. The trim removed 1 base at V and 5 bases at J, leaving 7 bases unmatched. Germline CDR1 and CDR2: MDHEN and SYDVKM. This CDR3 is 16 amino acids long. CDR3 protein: CASSLSVAGRDNEQFF. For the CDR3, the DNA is TGTGCCAGCAGTTTATCGGTAGCGGGGCGGGACAATGAGCAGTTCTTC.

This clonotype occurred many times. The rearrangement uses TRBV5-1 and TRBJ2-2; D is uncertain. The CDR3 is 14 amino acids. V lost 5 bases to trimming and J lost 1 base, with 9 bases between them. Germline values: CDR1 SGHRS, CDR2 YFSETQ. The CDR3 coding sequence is TGCGCCAGCAGGTCCGCAGGGAACACCGGGGAGCTGTTTTTT. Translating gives CASRSAGNTGELFF. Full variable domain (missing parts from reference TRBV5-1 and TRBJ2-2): KAGVTQTPRYLIKTRGQQVTLSCSPISGHRSVSWYQQTPGQGLQFLFEYFSETQRNKGNFPGRFSGRQFSNSRSEMNVSTLELGDSALYLCASRSAGNTGELFFGEGSRLTVL.

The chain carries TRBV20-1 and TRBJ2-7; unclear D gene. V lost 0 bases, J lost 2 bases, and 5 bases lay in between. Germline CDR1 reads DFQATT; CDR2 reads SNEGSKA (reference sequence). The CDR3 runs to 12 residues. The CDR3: CSARDQTYEQYF. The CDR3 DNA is TGCAGTGCTAGAGACCAGACCTACGAGCAGTACTTC.

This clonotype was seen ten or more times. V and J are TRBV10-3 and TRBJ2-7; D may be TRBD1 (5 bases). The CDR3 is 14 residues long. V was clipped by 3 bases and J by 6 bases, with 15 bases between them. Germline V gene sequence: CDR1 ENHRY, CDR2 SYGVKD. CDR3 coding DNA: TGTGCCATCAGTGACGGCAAGGGGTGGATCGAGCAGTACTTC. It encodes CAISDGKGWIEQYF.

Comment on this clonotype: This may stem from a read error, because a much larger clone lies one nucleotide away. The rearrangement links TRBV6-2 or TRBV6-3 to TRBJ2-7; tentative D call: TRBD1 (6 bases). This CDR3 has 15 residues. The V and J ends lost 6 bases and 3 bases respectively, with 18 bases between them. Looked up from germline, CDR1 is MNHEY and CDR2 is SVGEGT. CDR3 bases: TGTGCCAGCAGGAACGGACAGCTTACTTTCTACGAGCAGTACTTC. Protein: CASRNGQLTFYEQYF.

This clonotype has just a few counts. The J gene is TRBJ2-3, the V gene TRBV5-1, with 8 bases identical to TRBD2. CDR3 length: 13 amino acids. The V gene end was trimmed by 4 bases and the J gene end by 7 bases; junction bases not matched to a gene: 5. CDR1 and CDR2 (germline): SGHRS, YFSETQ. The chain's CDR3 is CASSTGGPNTQYF. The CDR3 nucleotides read TGCGCCAGCAGCACGGGAGGGCCAAATACGCAGTATTTT.

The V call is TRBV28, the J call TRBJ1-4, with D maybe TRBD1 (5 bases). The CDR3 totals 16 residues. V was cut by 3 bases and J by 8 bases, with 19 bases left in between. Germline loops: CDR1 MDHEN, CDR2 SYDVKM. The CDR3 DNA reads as TGTGCCAGCAGTTTGTGGGGCCGCCGGGGCGAGGAAAAACTGTTTTTT. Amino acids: CASSLWGRRGEEKLFF.

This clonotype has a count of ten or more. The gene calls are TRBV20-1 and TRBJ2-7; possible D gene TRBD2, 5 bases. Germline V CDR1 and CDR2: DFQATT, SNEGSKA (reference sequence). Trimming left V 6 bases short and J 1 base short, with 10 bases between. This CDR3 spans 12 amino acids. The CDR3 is CSAPDFSYEQYF. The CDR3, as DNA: TGCAGTGCACCGGACTTTTCCTACGAGCAGTACTTC.

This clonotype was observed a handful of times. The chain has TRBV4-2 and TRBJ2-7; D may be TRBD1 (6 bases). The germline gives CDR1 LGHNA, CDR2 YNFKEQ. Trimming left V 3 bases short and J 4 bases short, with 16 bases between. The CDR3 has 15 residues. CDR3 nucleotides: TGTGCCAGCAGCCAGGACAGCCAAGCGAATTACGAGCAGTACTTC. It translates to CASSQDSQANYEQYF.